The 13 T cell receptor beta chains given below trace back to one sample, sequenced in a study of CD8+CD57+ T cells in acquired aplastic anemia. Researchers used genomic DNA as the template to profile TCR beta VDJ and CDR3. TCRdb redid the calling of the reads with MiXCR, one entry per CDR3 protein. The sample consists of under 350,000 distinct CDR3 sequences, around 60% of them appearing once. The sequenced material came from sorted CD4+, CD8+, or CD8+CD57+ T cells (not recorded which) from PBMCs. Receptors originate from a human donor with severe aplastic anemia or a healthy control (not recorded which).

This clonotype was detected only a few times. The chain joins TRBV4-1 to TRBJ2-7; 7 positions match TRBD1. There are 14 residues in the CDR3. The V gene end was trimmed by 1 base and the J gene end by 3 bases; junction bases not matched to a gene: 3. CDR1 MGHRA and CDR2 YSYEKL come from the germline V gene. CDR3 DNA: TGCGCCAGCAGCCAAGGGGCAGGGGGCTACGAGCAGTACTTC. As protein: CASSQGAGGYEQYF.

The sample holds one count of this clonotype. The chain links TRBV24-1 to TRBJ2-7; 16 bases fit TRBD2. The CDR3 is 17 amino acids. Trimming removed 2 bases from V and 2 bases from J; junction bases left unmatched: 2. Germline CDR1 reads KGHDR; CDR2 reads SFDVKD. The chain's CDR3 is CATSDSGLAGGTYEQYF. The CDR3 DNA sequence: TGTGCCACCAGTGATTCGGGACTAGCGGGAGGGACCTACGAGCAGTACTTC.

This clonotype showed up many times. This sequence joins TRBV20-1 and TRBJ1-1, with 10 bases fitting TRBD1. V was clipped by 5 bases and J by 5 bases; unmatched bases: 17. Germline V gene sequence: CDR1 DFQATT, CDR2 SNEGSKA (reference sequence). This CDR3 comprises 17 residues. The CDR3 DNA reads TGCAGTGCTCGGACCCAGACAGGGGGCCGCGTTAAGACTGAAGCTTTCTTT. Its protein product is CSARTQTGGRVKTEAFF.

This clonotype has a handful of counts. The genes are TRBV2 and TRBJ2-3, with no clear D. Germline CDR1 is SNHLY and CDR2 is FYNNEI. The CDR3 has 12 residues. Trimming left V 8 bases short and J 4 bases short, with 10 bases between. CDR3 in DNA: TGTGCCAGCTACTATGTGGCAGATACGCAGTATTTT. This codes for CASYYVADTQYF.

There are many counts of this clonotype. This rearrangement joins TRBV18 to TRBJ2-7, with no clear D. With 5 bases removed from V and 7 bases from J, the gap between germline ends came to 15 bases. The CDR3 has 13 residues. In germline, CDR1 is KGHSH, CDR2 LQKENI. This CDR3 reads CASSEGNLREQYF. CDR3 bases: TGTGCCAGCTCAGAAGGTAACCTCAGAGAGCAGTACTTC.

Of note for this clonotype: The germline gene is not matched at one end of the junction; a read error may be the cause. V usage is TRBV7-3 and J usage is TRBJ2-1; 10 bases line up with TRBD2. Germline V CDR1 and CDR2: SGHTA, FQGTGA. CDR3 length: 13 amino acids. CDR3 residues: CASGGGSSNEQFF. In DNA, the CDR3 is TGCGCCAGCGGGGGGGGGAGTAGCAATGAGCAGTTCTTC.

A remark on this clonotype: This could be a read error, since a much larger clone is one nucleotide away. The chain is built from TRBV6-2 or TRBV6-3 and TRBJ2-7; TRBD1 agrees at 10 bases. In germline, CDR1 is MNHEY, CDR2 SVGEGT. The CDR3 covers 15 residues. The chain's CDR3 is CAGSYGTGVSYEQYF. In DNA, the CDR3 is TGTGCCGGCAGTTACGGGACAGGGGTTTCCTACGAGCAGTACTTC.

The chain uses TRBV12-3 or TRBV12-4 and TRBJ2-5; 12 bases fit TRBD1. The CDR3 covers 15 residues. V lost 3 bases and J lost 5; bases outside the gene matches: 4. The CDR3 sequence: CASSFGTGGWETQYF. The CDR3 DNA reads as TGTGCCAGCAGTTTTGGGACAGGGGGCTGGGAGACCCAGTACTTC.

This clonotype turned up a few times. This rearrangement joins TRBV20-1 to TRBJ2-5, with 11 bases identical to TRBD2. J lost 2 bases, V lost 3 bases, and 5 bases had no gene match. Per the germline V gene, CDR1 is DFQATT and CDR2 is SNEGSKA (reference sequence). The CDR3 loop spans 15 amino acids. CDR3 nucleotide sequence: TGCAGTGCTAGGAAACTAGCGGGGGCACAAGAGACCCAGTACTTC. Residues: CSARKLAGAQETQYF.

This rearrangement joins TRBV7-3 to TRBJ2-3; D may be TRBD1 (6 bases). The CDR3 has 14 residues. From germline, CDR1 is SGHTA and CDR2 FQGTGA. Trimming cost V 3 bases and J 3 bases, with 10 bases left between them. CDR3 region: CASSLSGQTDTQYF. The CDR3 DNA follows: TGTGCCAGCAGCTTGTCAGGACAGACAGATACGCAGTATTTT.

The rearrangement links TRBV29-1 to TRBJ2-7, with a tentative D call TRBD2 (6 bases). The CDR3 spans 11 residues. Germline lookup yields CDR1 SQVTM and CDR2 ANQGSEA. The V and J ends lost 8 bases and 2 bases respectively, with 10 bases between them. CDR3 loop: CSIQRAYEQYF. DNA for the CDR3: TGCAGCATACAGCGGGCCTACGAGCAGTACTTC.

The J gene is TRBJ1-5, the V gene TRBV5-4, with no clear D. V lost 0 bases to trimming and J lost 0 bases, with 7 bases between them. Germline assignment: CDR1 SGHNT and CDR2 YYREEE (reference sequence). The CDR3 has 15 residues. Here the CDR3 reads CASSLGPDSNQPQHF. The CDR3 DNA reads TGTGCCAGCAGCTTGGGTCCGGATAGCAATCAGCCCCAGCATTTT.

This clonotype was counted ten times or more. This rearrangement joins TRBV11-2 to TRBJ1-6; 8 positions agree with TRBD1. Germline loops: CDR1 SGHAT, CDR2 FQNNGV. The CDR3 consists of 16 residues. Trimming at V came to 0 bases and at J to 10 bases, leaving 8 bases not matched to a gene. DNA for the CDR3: TGTGCCAGCAGCTTAGATCCAGGACAGGGTCGCTCACCCCTCCACTTT. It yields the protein CASSLDPGQGRSPLHF.